This T cell receptor beta chain appears in the sequencing data of a study of neurological immune-mediated disorders. Whole-study findings and limits: Private repertoires in all groups were suggested by the finding that expanded clones across subjects shared no CDR3 amino acid sequences.

In this sample, this clonotype turned up many times. Its antigen remains unidentified. The cDNA was generated by 5'RACE with 10-nucleotide random UMIs. Every sequencing run gave over 200 million TCR-beta sequences, taken from 15-18 subjects. From the 5' RACE reads, TCRdb called clonotypes with MiXCR, one entry per CDR3 protein. The repertoire holds fewer than 25,000 distinct CDR3 sequences, 8.5% to 12% seen once, with about 20% in the top ten. The source of this sequence is a woman in her sixties with HTLV-1-associated myelopathy (HAM/TSP). Sequenced sample: PBMCs.

This CDR3 is CSATHTDAGGVGTDTQYF. In DNA, the CDR3 is TGCAGTGCTACCCACACGGACGCGGGAGGGGTCGGCACAGATACGCAGTATTTT. The chain joins TRBV20-1 to TRBJ2-3; 9 nucleotides match TRBD2. J was trimmed by 1 base and V by 4 bases; bases with no gene match: 15. This CDR3 comprises 18 residues. Germline CDR1 and CDR2: DFQATT and SNEGSKA (reference sequence).